This TCR beta chain was documented in a study of cytomegalovirus exposure and HLA in healthy donors. Study-level information: There were 100 million to 130 million unique TCR beta sequences, drawn from approximately 180 million T cells, in an earlier analysis. Across 300 to 400 genotyped donors, approximately 81% landed in the Caucasian-associated ancestry cluster.

Both 60 Vbeta primers and 13 Jbeta primers went into the PCR. Only in-frame clones appear in the TCRdb table, and some are missing; sequencing was by immunoSEQ multiplex PCR. In the table there are tens of thousands of clones, about two thirds of which are singletons. On this clone: No antigen is known for it.

There are 15 residues in the CDR3. V lost 5 bases and J lost 6; bases outside the gene matches: 6. CDR1 and CDR2 (germline): MNHEY, SVGAGI. Study-wide findings and caveats: An analysis that came later showed most CMV-associated TCR beta chains appearing HLA-restricted.

This receptor was obtained from a woman aged 40-49 years in good health and CMV-seropositive. Sequencing was carried out using PBMCs. The V call is TRBV6-5, the J call TRBJ1-6; 8 nucleotides agree with TRBD1. The CDR3 nucleotides are TGTGCCAGCAGTCCAGGGACAGGCATTAATTCACCCCTCCACTTT. Translation: CASSPGTGINSPLHF.